This T cell receptor beta chain was identified in a study of radiation and T cells in renal cell carcinoma (dated by TCRdb to about 2020). Describing the broader study: The samples were drawn from a clinical trial, where primary renal cell carcinomas were treated with 15 Gy of stereotactic body radiation therapy and then removed by nephrectomy 4 weeks afterward. Across all 53 samples, 3.8 million or so unique CDR3 nucleotide sequences encoding about 2.7 million unique CDR3 amino acid sequences were identified. In total, roughly 52 samples, comprising approximately 25 tumors and roughly 27 peripheral blood samples, were subjected to TCR beta sequencing.

Results and caveats for the whole study, not just this receptor: With a single-armed trial design, the study had no way to address how radiation dose or scheduling affects the TCR repertoire. In blood, the top tumor clonotypes increased from baseline to 2 weeks after radiation and then shrank by 4 weeks, which suggests a temporary expansion of tumor-resident clones. Because pretreatment tumor biopsies were not available, the baseline intratumoral presence of clonotypes could not be determined. Dynamics of the blood repertoire were not tracked past 4 weeks after treatment.

Details on this clone: Its antigen is currently not known. Base qualities are not recorded, but no much larger clone differs from it by a single base.

The immunoSEQ kit was used, according to the manufacturer's recommendations, to generate TCR beta libraries from genomic DNA. To prepare libraries, a first multiplex PCR with proprietary primers was run, followed by a second PCR that added unique barcodes, and a bead cleanup was done after each round. A kit-provided positive control reaction and a negative control reaction were included in every sample batch. The final libraries were assessed on an Agilent 4200 TapeStation D1000 ScreenTape, pooled by volume, and quantified by qPCR. Sequencing ran on an Illumina NextSeq500 with a MidOutput 150-cycle cartridge, using 156 Read1 and 15 Index1 cycles with kit custom primers. The pooled library was loaded at roughly 1 pM with a roughly 20% PhiX control spike-in. For the original study's pipeline: Vendor-processed data were analyzed in R, with a clonotype defined as all T cells sharing the same CDR3 nucleotide sequence. In the clone abundance analyses, frequencies in each sample were normalized to that sample's 10,000 most abundant clones. Public T cell clones, which averaged fewer than five per sample, were removed prior to analysis. A difference in abundance of at least 32-fold between compartments was used to define tumor-enriched and baseline blood-enriched clonotypes. A beta-binomial differential abundance model was used to identify clonotypes that were expanded or contracted between blood time points. Tumor-blood repertoire similarity was measured with the Baroni-Urbani and Buser coefficient, and groups were compared using two-tailed Wilcoxon tests in R. TCRdb took over this immuneACCESS table, retaining in-frame rearrangements with V and J assigned. Such tables are incomplete; in checked studies, under half of the missing clones stem from an unresolved V gene, and the remainder is unexplained. The D gene and trimming were derived from the DNA, and the V and J assignments and clone size from that table. This sample gives about 91,000 clones in total; 82% of them show up just once. 5% to 6.5% of the sample belongs to the ten largest clones.

The CDR3 measures 16 amino acids from cysteine to phenylalanine. The only DNA kept is the CDR3, 48 bases in frame from the first base. Reading the germline V gene gives CDR1 MDHEN and CDR2 SYDVKM. V is pared back by 5 bases and J by 5 bases, with 19 bases lying between the germline termini. In light of the paper, this sample's time point label describes: baseline pretreatment blood. The treatment or condition label on this specimen signifies: 15 Gy SBRT to primary tumor, nephrectomy 4 weeks later. Serial peripheral blood from radiation-treated patients was sampled at baseline, 2 weeks and 4 weeks after SBRT to track tumor-enriched clonotypes. Every patient's renal cell carcinoma showed clear cell pathology. The QIAamp DNA Blood Mini Kit (Qiagen) was used to prepare genomic DNA for TCR sequencing. Only samples passing all quality control checks were included in the analyses.

The receptor's source is a man in his 60s with renal cell carcinoma. This chain is built from TRBV28 and TRBJ1-5; there is no confident call for the D gene. Specimen: blood, collected from a patient whose treatment included radiotherapy and nephrectomy. In nucleotide form, the sequence is TGTGCCAGCAGTCCTATCCTCATCAACCGATATCAGCCCCAGCATTTT. The encoded protein is CASSPILINRYQPQHF.